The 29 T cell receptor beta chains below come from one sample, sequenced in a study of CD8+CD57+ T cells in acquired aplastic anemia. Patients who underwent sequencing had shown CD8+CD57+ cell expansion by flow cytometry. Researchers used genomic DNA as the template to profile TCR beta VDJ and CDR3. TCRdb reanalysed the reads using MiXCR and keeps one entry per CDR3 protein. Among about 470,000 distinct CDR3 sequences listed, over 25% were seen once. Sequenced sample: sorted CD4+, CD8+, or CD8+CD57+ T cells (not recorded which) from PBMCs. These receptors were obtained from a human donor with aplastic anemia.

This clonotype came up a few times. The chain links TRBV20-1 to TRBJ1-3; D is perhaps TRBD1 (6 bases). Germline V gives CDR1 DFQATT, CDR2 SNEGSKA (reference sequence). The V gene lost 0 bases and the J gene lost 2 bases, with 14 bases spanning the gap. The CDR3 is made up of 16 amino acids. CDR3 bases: TGCAGTGCTAGAGATCCCAGGGGAAGCGCTGGAAACACCATATATTTT. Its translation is CSARDPRGSAGNTIYF.

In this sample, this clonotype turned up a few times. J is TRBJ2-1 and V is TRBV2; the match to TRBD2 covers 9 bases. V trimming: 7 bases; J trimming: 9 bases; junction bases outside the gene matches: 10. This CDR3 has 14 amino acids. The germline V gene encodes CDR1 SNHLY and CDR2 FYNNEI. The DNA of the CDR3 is TGTGCCAGCACTAGGGGCGGGGGGGCTTTTGAGCAGTTCTTC. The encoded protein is CASTRGGGAFEQFF.

CDR3 sequence: CASSETLDRGYGYTF. The CDR3 bases are TGTGCCAGCAGTGAGACCCTCGACAGGGGCTATGGCTACACCTTC. The rearrangement uses TRBV2 and TRBJ1-2; TRBD1 agrees at 8 bases. Germline lookup yields CDR1 SNHLY and CDR2 FYNNEI. The trim removed 3 bases at V and 4 bases at J, leaving 7 bases unmatched. This CDR3 is built from 15 residues.

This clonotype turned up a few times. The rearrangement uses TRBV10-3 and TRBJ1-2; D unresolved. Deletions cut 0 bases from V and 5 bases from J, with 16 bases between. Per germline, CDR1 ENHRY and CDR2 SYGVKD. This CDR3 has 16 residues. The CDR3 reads CAISESRAGAPYGYTF. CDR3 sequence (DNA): TGTGCCATCAGTGAGTCGAGGGCCGGAGCCCCTTATGGCTACACCTTC.

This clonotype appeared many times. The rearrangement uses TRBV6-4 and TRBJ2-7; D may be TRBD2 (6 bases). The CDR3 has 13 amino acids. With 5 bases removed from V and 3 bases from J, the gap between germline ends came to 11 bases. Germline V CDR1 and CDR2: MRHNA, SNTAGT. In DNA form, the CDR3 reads TGTGCCAGCAGTCCCGGGAGAATCTACGAGCAGTACTTC. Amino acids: CASSPGRIYEQYF.

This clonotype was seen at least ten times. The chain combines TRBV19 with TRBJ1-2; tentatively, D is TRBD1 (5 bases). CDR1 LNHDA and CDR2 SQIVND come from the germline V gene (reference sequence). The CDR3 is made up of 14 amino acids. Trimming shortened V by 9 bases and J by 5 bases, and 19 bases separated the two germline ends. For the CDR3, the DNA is TGTGCCAGATCGAACCCCCGGGACGGATATGGCTACACCTTC. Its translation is CARSNPRDGYGYTF.

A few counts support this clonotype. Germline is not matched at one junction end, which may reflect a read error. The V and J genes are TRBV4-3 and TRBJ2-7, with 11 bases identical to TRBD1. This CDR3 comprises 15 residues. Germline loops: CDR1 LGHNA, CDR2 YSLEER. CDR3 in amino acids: CASSQDGTGGIEQYF. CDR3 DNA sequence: TGCGCTAGCAGCCAAGATGGGACAGGGGGAATCGAGCAGTACTTC.

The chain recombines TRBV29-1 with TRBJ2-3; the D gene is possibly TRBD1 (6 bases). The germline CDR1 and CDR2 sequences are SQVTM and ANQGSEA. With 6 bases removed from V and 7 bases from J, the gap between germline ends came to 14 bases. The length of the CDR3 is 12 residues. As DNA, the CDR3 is TGCAGCGTAGGGGGTGCTTTTAATACGCAGTATTTT. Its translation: CSVGGAFNTQYF.

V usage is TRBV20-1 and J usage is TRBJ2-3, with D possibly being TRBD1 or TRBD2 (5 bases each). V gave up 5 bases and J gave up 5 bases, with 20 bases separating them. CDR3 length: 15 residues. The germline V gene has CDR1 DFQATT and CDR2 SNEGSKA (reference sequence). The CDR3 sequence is CSAQGSSLPQDTQYF. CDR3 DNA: TGCAGTGCTCAGGGTTCTAGCTTACCACAAGATACGCAGTATTTT.

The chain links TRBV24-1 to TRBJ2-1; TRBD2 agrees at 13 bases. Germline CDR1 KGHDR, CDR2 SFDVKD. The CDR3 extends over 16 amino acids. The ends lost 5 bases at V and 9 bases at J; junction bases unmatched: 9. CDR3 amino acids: CATSGPTSGGAGEQFF. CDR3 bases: TGTGCCACCAGTGGCCCTACTAGCGGGGGGGCTGGTGAGCAGTTCTTC.

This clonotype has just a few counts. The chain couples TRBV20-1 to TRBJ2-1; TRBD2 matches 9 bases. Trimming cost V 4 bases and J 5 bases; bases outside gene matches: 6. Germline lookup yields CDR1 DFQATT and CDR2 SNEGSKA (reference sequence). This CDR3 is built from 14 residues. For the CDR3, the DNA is TGCAGTGCTAATCTAGCGGGATTTAACAATGAGCAGTTCTTC. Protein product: CSANLAGFNNEQFF.

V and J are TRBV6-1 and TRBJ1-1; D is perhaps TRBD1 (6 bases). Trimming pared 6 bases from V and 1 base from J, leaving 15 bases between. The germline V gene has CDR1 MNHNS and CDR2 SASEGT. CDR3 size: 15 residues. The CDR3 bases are TGTGCCAGCAGCCAATCGGGACAACAGAACACTGAAGCTTTCTTT. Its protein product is CASSQSGQQNTEAFF.

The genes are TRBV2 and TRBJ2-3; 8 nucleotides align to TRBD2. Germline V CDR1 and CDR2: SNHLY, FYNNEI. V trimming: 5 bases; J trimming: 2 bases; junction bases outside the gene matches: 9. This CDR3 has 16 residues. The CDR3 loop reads CASSTETSAVTDTQYF. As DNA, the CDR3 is TGTGCCAGCAGTACCGAGACTAGCGCTGTCACAGATACGCAGTATTTT.

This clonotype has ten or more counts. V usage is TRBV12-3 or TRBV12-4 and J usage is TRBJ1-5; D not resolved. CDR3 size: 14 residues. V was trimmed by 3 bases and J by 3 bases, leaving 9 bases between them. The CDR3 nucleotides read TGTGCCAGCAGTTTGGGAGGGATCAATCAGCCCCAGCATTTT. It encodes CASSLGGINQPQHF.

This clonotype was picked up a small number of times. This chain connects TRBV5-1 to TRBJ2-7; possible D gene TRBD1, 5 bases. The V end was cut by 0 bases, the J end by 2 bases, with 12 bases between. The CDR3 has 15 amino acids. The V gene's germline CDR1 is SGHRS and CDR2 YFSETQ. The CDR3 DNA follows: TGCGCCAGCAGCTTGGTTTCTGGGGCGACCTACGAGCAGTACTTC. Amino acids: CASSLVSGATYEQYF. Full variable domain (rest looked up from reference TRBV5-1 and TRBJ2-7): KAGVTQTPRYLIKTRGQQVTLSCSPISGHRSVSWYQQTPGQGLQFLFEYFSETQRNKGNFPGRFSGRQFSNSRSEMNVSTLELGDSALYLCASSLVSGATYEQYFGPGTRLTVT.

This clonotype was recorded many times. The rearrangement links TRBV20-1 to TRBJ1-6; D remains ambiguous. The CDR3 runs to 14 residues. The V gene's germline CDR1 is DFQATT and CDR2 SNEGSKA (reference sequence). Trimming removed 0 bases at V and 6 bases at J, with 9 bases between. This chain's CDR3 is CSARDGSSNSPLHF. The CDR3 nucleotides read TGCAGTGCTAGAGATGGCAGCTCTAATTCACCCCTCCACTTT.

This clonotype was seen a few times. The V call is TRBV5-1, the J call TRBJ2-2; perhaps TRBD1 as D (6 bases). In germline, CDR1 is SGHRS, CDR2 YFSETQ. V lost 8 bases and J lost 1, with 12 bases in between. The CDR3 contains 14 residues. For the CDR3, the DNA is TGCGCCAGTAGCCCGGGACAGAACACCGGGGAGCTGTTTTTT. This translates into CASSPGQNTGELFF.

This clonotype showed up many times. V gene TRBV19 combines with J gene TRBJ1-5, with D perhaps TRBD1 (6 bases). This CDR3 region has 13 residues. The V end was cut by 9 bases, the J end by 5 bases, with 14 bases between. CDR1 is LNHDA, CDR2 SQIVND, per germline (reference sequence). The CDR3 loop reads CASHRGGDQPQHF. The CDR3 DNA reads TGTGCCAGCCACCGGGGGGGCGATCAGCCCCAGCATTTT.

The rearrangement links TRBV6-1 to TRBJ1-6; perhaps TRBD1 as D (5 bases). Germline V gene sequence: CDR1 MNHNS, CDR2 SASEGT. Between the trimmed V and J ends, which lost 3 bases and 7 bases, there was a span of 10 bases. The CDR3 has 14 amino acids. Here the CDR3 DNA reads TGTGCCAGCAGTGAGTCGCACAGGAATTCACCCCTCCACTTT. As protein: CASSESHRNSPLHF.

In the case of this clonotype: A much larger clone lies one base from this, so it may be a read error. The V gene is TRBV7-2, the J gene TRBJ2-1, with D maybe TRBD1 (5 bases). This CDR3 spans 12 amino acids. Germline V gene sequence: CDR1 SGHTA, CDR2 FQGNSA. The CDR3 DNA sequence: TGTGCCAGCAGCATCGACAGACCCAGCCAGTCCTTC. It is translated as CASSIDRPSQSF.

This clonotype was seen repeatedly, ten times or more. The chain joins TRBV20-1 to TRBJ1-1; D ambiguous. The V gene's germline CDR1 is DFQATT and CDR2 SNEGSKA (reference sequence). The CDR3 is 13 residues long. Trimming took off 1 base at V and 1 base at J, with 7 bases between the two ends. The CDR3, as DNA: TGCAGTGCTAGAGTTCCCGGGAACACTGAAGCTTTCTTT. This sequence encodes CSARVPGNTEAFF.

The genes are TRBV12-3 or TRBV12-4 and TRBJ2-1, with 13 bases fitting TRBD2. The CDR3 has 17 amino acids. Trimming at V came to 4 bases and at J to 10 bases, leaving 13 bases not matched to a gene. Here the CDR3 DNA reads TGTGCCAGCAGTTCCATCCAACTAGCGGGAGGGCCCTGGGAGCAGTTCTTC. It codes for CASSSIQLAGGPWEQFF.

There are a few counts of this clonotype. This CDR3 is CASSFRGEDTEAFF. The CDR3 bases are TGCGCCAGCAGCTTCAGAGGAGAAGACACTGAAGCTTTCTTT. The chain is built from TRBV5-1 and TRBJ1-1, with D unclear. Germline values: CDR1 SGHRS, CDR2 YFSETQ. The V gene lost 2 bases and the J gene lost 3 bases, with 11 bases spanning the gap. The CDR3 loop spans 14 amino acids.

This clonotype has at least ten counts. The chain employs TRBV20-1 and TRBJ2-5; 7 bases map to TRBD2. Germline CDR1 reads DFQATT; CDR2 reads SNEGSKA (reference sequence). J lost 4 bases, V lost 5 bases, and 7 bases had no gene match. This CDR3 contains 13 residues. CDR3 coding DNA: TGCAGTGCTTCGGAGACTAGCACAGAGACCCAGTACTTC. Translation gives CSASETSTETQYF.

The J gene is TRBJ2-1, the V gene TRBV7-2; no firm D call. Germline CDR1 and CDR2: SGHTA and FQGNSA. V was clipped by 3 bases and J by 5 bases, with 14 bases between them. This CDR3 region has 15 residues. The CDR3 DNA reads TGTGCCAGCAGCTTCTCGTCGACTGGAGACAATGAGCAGTTCTTC. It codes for CASSFSSTGDNEQFF. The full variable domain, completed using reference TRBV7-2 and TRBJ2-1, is GAGVSQSPSNKVTEKGKDVELRCDPISGHTALYWYRQSLGQGLEFLIYFQGNSAPDKSGLPSDRFSAERTGGSVSTLTIQRTQQEDSAVYLCASSFSSTGDNEQFFGPGTRLTVL.

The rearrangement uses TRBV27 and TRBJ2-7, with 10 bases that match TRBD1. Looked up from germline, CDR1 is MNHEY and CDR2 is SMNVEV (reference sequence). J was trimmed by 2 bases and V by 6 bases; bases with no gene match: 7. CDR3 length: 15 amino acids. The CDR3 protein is CASSVTTGGTYEQYF. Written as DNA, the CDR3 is TGTGCCAGCAGCGTAACGACAGGGGGCACCTACGAGCAGTACTTC.

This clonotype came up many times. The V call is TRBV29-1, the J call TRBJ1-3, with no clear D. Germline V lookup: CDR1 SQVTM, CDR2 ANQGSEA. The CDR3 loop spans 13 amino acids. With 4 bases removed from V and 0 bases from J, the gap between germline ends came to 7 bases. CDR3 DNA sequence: TGCAGCGTTGCTTTGAACTCTGGAAACACCATATATTTT. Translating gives CSVALNSGNTIYF. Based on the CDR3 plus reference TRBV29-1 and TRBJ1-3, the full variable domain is SAVISQKPSRDICQRGTSLTIQCQVDSQVTMMFWYRQQPGQSLTLIATANQGSEATYESGFVIDKFPISRPNLTFSTLTVSNMSPEDSSIYLCSVALNSGNTIYFGEGSWLTVV.

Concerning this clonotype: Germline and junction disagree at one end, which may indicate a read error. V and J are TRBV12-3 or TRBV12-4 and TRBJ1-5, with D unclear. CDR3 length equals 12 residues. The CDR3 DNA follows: TGTGCCAGCAGGAGTGACAATCGGCCCCAGCATTTT. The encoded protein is CASRSDNRPQHF.

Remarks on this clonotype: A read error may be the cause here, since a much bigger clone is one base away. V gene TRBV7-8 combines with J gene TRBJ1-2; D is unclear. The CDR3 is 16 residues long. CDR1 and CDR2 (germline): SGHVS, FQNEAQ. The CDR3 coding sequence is TGTGCCAGCAGCCCCCCGTTAAGTAAAGTCGACTATGGCTGCACCTTC. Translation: CASSPPLSKVDYGCTF. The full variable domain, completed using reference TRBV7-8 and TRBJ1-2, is GAGVSQSPRYKVAKRGQDVALRCDPISGHVSLFWYQQALGQGPEFLTYFQNEAQLDKSGLPSDRFFAERPEGSVSTLKIQRTQQEDSAVYLCASSPPLSKVDYGCTFGSGTRLTVV.